This entry concerns a single T cell receptor beta chain. Its antigen is not known. The data originate from a study of cytomegalovirus exposure and HLA in healthy donors. Study-level points and caveats: Clonal expansion was found to be greater in HLA-associated TCR beta chains than in equally common others in a later analysis. TCR beta V- and J-gene trimming, according to a later analysis, was linked to a missense DCLRE1C variant. In all likelihood, a cluster of highly shared sequence variants was a sequencing artifact.

It was with 60 Vbeta and 13 Jbeta primers that the PCR ran. The repertoire was sequenced with immunoSEQ multiplex PCR; TCRdb's copy has only in-frame clones and lacks some. The sample has 95,000 to 100,000 clones; about 80% are singletons. Germline V gene data show CDR1 as SGHTA and CDR2 as FQGNSA. Unmatched junction bases numbered 8, after V lost 4 bases and J lost 7 bases. There are 15 residues in the CDR3. The origin of this receptor is a man in his forties or fifties in good health and CMV-seronegative. What was sequenced was PBMCs. The chain has TRBV7-2 and TRBJ1-5, with TRBD1 matching over 9 bases. CDR3 region: CASSYRTGADQPQHF. CDR3 DNA: TGTGCCAGCAGCTACCGGACAGGGGCTGACCAGCCCCAGCATTTT.